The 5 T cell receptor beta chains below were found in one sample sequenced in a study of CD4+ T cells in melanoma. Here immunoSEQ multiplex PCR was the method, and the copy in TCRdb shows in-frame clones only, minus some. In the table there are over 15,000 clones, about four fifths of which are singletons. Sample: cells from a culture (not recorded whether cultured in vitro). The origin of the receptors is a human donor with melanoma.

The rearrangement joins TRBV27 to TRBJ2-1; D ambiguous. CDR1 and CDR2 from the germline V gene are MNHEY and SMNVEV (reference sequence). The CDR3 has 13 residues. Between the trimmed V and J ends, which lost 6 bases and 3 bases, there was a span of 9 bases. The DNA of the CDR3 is TGTGCCAGCAGCCGTACAATCTACAATGAGCAGTTCTTC. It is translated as CASSRTIYNEQFF.

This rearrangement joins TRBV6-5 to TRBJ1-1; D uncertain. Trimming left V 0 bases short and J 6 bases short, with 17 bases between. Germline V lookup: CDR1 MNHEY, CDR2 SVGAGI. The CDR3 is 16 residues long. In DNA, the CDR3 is TGTGCCAGCAGTTACTCGCCAGGATCCGGAGTCCCTGAAGCTTTCTTT. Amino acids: CASSYSPGSGVPEAFF.

CDR3 amino acids: CASSLAEEGTGELFF. The CDR3 region has the DNA TGCGCCAGCAGCTTGGCCGAGGAGGGGACCGGGGAGCTGTTTTTT. The chain has TRBV5-1 and TRBJ2-2, with D tentatively TRBD2 (6 bases). The CDR3 is made up of 15 amino acids. In germline, CDR1 is SGHRS, CDR2 YFSETQ. V gave up 0 bases and J gave up 5 bases, with 11 bases separating them.

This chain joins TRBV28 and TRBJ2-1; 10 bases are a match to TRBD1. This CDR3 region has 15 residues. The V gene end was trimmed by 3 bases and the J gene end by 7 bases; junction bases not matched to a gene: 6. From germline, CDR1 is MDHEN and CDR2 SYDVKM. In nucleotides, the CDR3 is TGTGCCAGCAGTTTTGGGGGACAGGGGTCGAATGAGCAGTTCTTC. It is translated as CASSFGGQGSNEQFF. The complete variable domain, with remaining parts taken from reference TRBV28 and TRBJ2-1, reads DVKVTQSSRYLVKRTGEKVFLECVQDMDHENMFWYRQDPGLGLRLIYFSYDVKMKEKGDIPEGYSVSREKKERFSLILESASTNQTSMYLCASSFGGQGSNEQFFGPGTRLTVL.

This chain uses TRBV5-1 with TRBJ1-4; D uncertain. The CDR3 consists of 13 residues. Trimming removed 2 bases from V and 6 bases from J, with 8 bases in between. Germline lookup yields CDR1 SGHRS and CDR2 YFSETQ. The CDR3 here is CASSFGRDEKLFF. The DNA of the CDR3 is TGCGCCAGCAGCTTCGGGAGAGATGAAAAACTGTTTTTT. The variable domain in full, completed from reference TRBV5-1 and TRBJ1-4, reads KAGVTQTPRYLIKTRGQQVTLSCSPISGHRSVSWYQQTPGQGLQFLFEYFSETQRNKGNFPGRFSGRQFSNSRSEMNVSTLELGDSALYLCASSFGRDEKLFFGSGTQLSVL.